These T cell receptor beta chains were read from a single sample in a study of T cell repertoires in cytomegalovirus infection. TCRdb re-called the reads through MiXCR, storing one row per CDR3 protein. Here the sample spans around 740,000 distinct CDR3 sequences, less than 40% being singletons. Source material: PBMCs. The receptors were sampled from a human donor in good health (CMV status not recorded). Some clones in this sample may be carry-over from other donors' samples. CDR3s include the opening cysteine and the closing phenylalanine or tryptophan. D genes are given only for firm matches. The listing skips clone size in some rows; elsewhere it reads once, few, many or a size class.

>TRBJ2-7|.|18|TRBV6-2/TRBV6-3|.
CASSYSIGQTSIFYEQYF
TGTGCCAGCAGTTACTCGATTGGACAGACCTCAATTTTCTACGAGCAGTACTTC
>TRBJ1-2|.|15|TRBV28|.
CASSLYPGVDYGYTF
TGTGCCAGCAGTTTATACCCAGGGGTGGACTATGGCTACACCTTC
>TRBJ1-2|.|12|TRBV19|.
CASSDGNYGYTF
TGTGCCAGTAGTGACGGGAACTATGGCTACACCTTC
>TRBJ1-4|TRBD1|17|TRBV3-1|few
CASSHAGTGKGNEKLFF
TGTGCCAGCAGCCACGCGGGGACAGGGAAAGGGAATGAAAAACTGTTTTTT
>TRBJ1-1|TRBD1|15|TRBV7-9|.
CASSPKQGANTEAFF
TGTGCCAGCAGCCCAAAACAGGGGGCCAACACTGAAGCTTTCTTT
>TRBJ1-4|.|14|TRBV28|many
CASSLAGVNEKLFF
TGTGCCAGCAGTTTGGCAGGGGTTAATGAAAAACTGTTTTTT
>TRBJ2-2|.|14|TRBV7-6|many
CASSKQGGTGELFF
TGTGCCAGCAGCAAACAGGGAGGCACCGGGGAGCTGTTTTTT
>TRBJ1-2|.|11|TRBV20-1|.
CSADRNYGYTF
TGCAGTGCAGACAGGAACTATGGCTACACCTTC
>TRBJ1-2|.|16|TRBV6-5|.
CASSPGRTRANYGYTF
TGTGCCAGCTCCCCGGGCAGAACGAGAGCTAACTATGGCTACACCTTC
>TRBJ2-5|.|16|TRBV5-1|.
CASSPGGKGGSETQYF
TGCGCCAGCAGCCCCGGAGGGAAAGGTGGCTCCGAGACCCAGTACTTC
>TRBJ2-1|.|13|TRBV12-3/TRBV12-4|few
CASSLVRGFEQFF
TGTGCCAGCAGTTTAGTGAGGGGTTTTGAGCAGTTCTTC
>TRBJ2-7|.|13|TRBV15|.
CATSRGWDYEQYF
TGTGCCACCAGCAGAGGATGGGACTACGAGCAGTACTTC
>TRBJ2-3|TRBD1|15|TRBV5-1|.
CASSLTGVRTDTQYF
TGCGCCAGCAGCTTGACAGGGGTTCGCACAGATACGCAGTATTTT
>TRBJ1-5|.|16|TRBV24-1|few
CATSATDRESNQPQHF
TGTGCCACCAGTGCCACGGACAGAGAAAGCAATCAGCCCCAGCATTTT
>TRBJ2-7|TRBD1|14|TRBV20-1|.
CSARDPKGAREQYF
TGCAGTGCTAGAGATCCTAAGGGGGCGCGGGAGCAGTACTTC
>TRBJ1-4|TRBD1|11|TRBV29-1|few
CSAGDSEKLFF
TGCAGCGCAGGGGACAGTGAAAAACTGTTTTTT
>TRBJ1-2|.|13|TRBV7-6|once
CASSLSGHYGYTF
TGTGCCAGCAGCTTATCAGGGCACTATGGCTACACCTTC
>TRBJ2-3|.|14|TRBV12-3/TRBV12-4|.
CASSHSRFTDTQYF
TGTGCCAGCAGTCATAGCAGGTTCACAGATACGCAGTATTTT
>TRBJ2-1|.|12|TRBV29-1|.
CSVEGYGTQQFF
TGCAGCGTTGAAGGTTATGGGACGCAGCAGTTCTTC
>TRBJ2-1|TRBD1|13|TRBV6-6|.
CASSRRDPGQGGF
TGTGCCAGCAGTCGAAGGGATCCGGGACAGGGCGGGTTC
>TRBJ2-7|.|14|TRBV19|.
CASSIEEESYEHYF
TGTGCCAGTAGTATAGAGGAGGAAAGCTACGAGCATTACTTC
>TRBJ2-1|.|16|TRBV7-8|.
CASSLYLEGFYNEQFF
TGTGCCAGCAGCTTATACCTCGAGGGGTTCTACAATGAGCAGTTCTTC
>TRBJ1-5|TRBD1|15|TRBV6-2/TRBV6-3|.
CASSPDRGVHQPQHF
TGTGCCAGCAGTCCTGACAGGGGGGTTCATCAGCCCCAGCATTTT
>TRBJ2-4|TRBD2|16|TRBV5-1|.
CASSLTSGGAKNIQYF
TGCGCCAGCAGCTTGACTAGCGGGGGAGCCAAAAACATTCAGTACTTC
>TRBJ1-4|.|14|TRBV25-1|.
CASSSTATNEKLFF
TGTGCCAGCAGTTCGACTGCAACTAATGAAAAACTGTTTTTT
>TRBJ1-2|.|16|TRBV6-1|many
CASSEIASPINYGYTF
TGTGCCAGCAGTGAAATAGCCAGCCCAATCAACTATGGCTACACCTTC
>TRBJ1-1|TRBD1|14|TRBV29-1|few
CSVEDKQGIGEAFF
TGCAGCGTTGAAGATAAACAGGGGATTGGTGAAGCTTTCTTT
>TRBJ2-5|TRBD2|17|TRBV7-6|.
CASSLGVSGGVQETQYF
TGTGCCAGCAGCTTAGGGGTTAGCGGGGGAGTTCAAGAGACCCAGTACTTC
>TRBJ2-5|.|13|TRBV30|few
CAWSVNREETQYF
TGTGCCTGGAGTGTCAACAGAGAAGAGACCCAGTACTTC
>TRBJ2-1|TRBD1|17|TRBV6-6|.
CASSYWAGGLSYNEQFF
TGTGCCAGCAGTTACTGGGCAGGGGGATTGTCCTACAATGAGCAGTTCTTC
>TRBJ2-4|TRBD1|15|TRBV7-9|few
CASSLGQGAINIQYF
TGTGCCAGCAGCTTAGGACAGGGTGCCATAAACATTCAGTACTTC
>TRBJ1-2|TRBD1|14|TRBV19|once
CASSLTGTADGYTF
TGTGCCAGTAGTCTCACCGGGACAGCGGATGGCTACACCTTC
>TRBJ2-1|.|15|TRBV28|few
CASSFPTASYNEQFF
TGTGCCAGCAGTTTTCCGACAGCTTCCTACAATGAGCAGTTCTTC
>TRBJ2-7|.|15|TRBV10-3|once
CAIRPRLSGSYEQYF
TGTGCCATCAGGCCCCGACTCTCTGGCTCCTACGAGCAGTACTTC
>TRBJ2-2|.|14|TRBV7-8|.
CASSLVLGSGELFF
TGTGCCAGCAGCTTAGTGCTAGGCTCCGGGGAGCTGTTTTTT
>TRBJ2-5|.|16|TRBV7-9|.
CASSLPSTAYQETQYF
TGTGCCAGCAGCTTACCCTCGACAGCCTACCAAGAGACCCAGTACTTC
>TRBJ2-7|.|15|TRBV7-2|few
CASSLFGRLENEQYF
TGTGCCAGCAGCTTATTTGGGCGACTAGAGAACGAGCAGTACTTC
>TRBJ2-7|.|15|TRBV6-1|many
CASSEAGWRAYEQYF
TGTGCCAGCAGTGAAGCTGGTTGGAGGGCCTACGAGCAGTACTTC
>TRBJ1-2|.|15|TRBV6-1|.
CASTTGTSNLYGYTF
TGTGCCAGCACCACCGGGACATCCAATCTCTATGGCTACACCTTC
>TRBJ1-1|.|14|TRBV12-3/TRBV12-4|.
CASSWGVDNTEAFF
TGTGCCAGCAGCTGGGGAGTAGATAACACTGAAGCTTTCTTT
>TRBJ2-3|TRBD1|16|TRBV14|.
CASSRRQGASTDTQYF
TGTGCCAGCAGCCGGAGACAGGGCGCTAGCACAGATACGCAGTATTTT
>TRBJ1-2|.|13|TRBV5-1|.
CASSRGHNYGYTF
TGCGCCAGCAGTCGGGGACATAACTATGGCTACACCTTC
>TRBJ2-7|TRBD2|20|TRBV10-3|.
CAISESPGLAGGRRSYEQYF
TGTGCCATCAGTGAGTCGCCGGGACTAGCGGGAGGCCGCCGGTCCTACGAGCAGTACTTC
>TRBJ2-3|.|15|TRBV19|.
CASSWTSLHTDTQYF
TGTGCCAGTAGTTGGACTTCCCTACACACAGATACGCAGTATTTT
>TRBJ1-1|TRBD1|13|TRBV13|.
CASSPTGEGEAFF
TGTGCCAGCAGCCCCACAGGGGAAGGTGAAGCTTTCTTT
>TRBJ1-2|TRBD1|13|TRBV10-3|few
CAIRGTGAHGYTF
TGTGCCATCAGGGGGACAGGGGCCCATGGCTACACCTTC
>TRBJ1-2|.|13|TRBV10-3|.
CAISSGSNYGYTF
TGTGCCATCAGCTCGGGATCTAACTATGGCTACACCTTC
>TRBJ2-7|TRBD1|14|TRBV5-5|.
CASRLTGGSYEQYF
TGTGCCAGCAGACTAACAGGGGGGTCCTACGAGCAGTACTTC
>TRBJ1-1|.|14|TRBV27|few
CASSLSTFNTEAFF
TGTGCCAGCAGTTTATCCACATTCAACACTGAAGCTTTCTTT
>TRBJ2-3|.|12|TRBV6-6|few
CASRGEADTQYF
TGTGCCAGCAGAGGGGAGGCAGATACGCAGTATTTT
>TRBJ2-7|.|15|TRBV10-3|.
CAIRVFDRSSYEQYF
TGTGCCATCAGGGTTTTTGACCGGAGCTCCTACGAGCAGTACTTC
>TRBJ2-1|TRBD2|15|TRBV5-6|.
CASSTGLAGVWEQFF
TGTGCCAGCAGCACCGGACTAGCGGGAGTATGGGAGCAGTTCTTC
>TRBJ1-6|.|14|TRBV5-4|.
CASSPNVGPAGLHF
TGTGCCAGCAGCCCGAACGTGGGGCCCGCTGGCCTCCACTTT
>TRBJ1-2|.|13|TRBV5-5|few
CASSFRTDYGYTF
TGTGCCAGCAGCTTCCGGACGGACTATGGCTACACCTTC
>TRBJ2-1|TRBD2|16|TRBV6-6|few
CASSYGTSPLVDEQFF
TGTGCCAGCAGTTACGGGACTAGCCCCCTCGTGGATGAGCAGTTCTTC
>TRBJ1-1|TRBD1|15|TRBV5-1|.
CASSSQGSVNTEAFF
TGCGCCAGCAGCTCACAGGGGTCGGTGAACACTGAAGCTTTCTTT
>TRBJ2-1|.|13|TRBV12-3/TRBV12-4|few
CASSFTARNEQFF
TGTGCCAGCAGTTTTACGGCGAGGAATGAGCAGTTCTTC
>TRBJ1-1|.|13|TRBV6-5|.
CASSYVLGNEAFF
TGTGCCAGCAGTTACGTTCTGGGGAATGAAGCTTTCTTT
>TRBJ2-1|.|13|TRBV29-1|.
CSVEDRLANEQFF
TGCAGCGTTGAAGATCGACTGGCCAATGAGCAGTTCTTC